The T cell receptor beta chain described here comes from a study of T cells expressing NK-cell markers. Study information: With respect to HCMV, most of the eight sequenced donors were seropositive, and one was seronegative.

General study findings and limits: The CD3+CD56-NKG2C+ fraction of a handful of donors was also led by these clonotypes. The study found dominant NKG2C+ clonotypes at about 1.0-7.0% of CD8+ T cells in six donors. It is unclear if expanded NKG2C-expressing clones target HCMV antigens.

Reprocessing the 5' RACE reads, TCRdb reports a single entry for every CDR3 protein and omits DNA. This specimen shows around 550,000 distinct CDR3 sequences; the ten leading clones hold roughly 3.4%. The length of the CDR3 is 13 residues. Germline values: CDR1 GTSNPN, CDR2 SVGIG (reference sequence). Concerning this clonotype: Its antigen is currently unknown.

This chain joins TRBV30 and TRBJ2-1. The sample was blood T cells: a sorted CD56 or NKG2C T cell subset, CD4+ or CD8+ T cells, or bulk PBMC T cells (not recorded which). The clonotype originates from a man in his late teens or twenties in good health. CDR3 residues: CAWSTGLNNEQFF. Full variable domain (remainder filled in from reference TRBV30 and TRBJ2-1): SQTIHQWPATLVQPVGSPLSLECTVEGTSNPNLYWYRQAAGRGLQLLFYSVGIGQISSEVPQNLSASRPQDRQFILSSKKLLLSDSGFYLCAWSTGLNNEQFFGPGTRLTVL.